These 7 T cell receptor beta chains share one sample of origin, sequenced in a study of blood T cell repertoires in COVID-19. Assay used: immunoSEQ multiplex PCR; TCRdb lists only in-frame clones, some missing. The data show 250,000 to 300,000 clones, roughly 89% seen once. The sequenced sample was peripheral blood. Receptors were obtained from a man aged 50 to 59 with acute or convalescent COVID-19.

V usage is TRBV19 and J usage is TRBJ2-1, with 10 bases matching TRBD2. This CDR3 comprises 14 residues. Germline CDR1 and CDR2: LNHDA and SQIVND (reference sequence). Losses at the gene ends were 2 bases for V and 8 bases for J; bases not matched to a gene: 3. The CDR3 DNA reads TGTGCCAGTAGTATAACTAGCGGGGCTTATGAGCAGTTCTTC. This translates into CASSITSGAYEQFF. Filled out from reference TRBV19 and TRBJ2-1, the complete variable domain reads DGGITQSPKYLFRKEGQNVTLSCEQNLNHDAMYWYRQDPGQGLRLIYYSQIVNDFQKGDIAEGYSVSREKKESFPLTVTSAQKNPTAFYLCASSITSGAYEQFFGPGTRLTVL.

This clone was observed a single time. The chain has TRBV19 and TRBJ2-3, with a weak D call TRBD2 (7 bases). This CDR3 is 16 amino acids long. In germline, CDR1 is LNHDA, CDR2 SQIVND (reference sequence). With 6 bases removed from V and 6 bases from J, the gap between germline ends came to 22 bases. The CDR3 here is CASRDMGRGLPDTQYF. CDR3 in DNA: TGTGCCAGTAGAGATATGGGGCGGGGGCTTCCCGATACGCAGTATTTT. Based on the CDR3 plus reference TRBV19 and TRBJ2-3, the full variable domain is DGGITQSPKYLFRKEGQNVTLSCEQNLNHDAMYWYRQDPGQGLRLIYYSQIVNDFQKGDIAEGYSVSREKKESFPLTVTSAQKNPTAFYLCASRDMGRGLPDTQYFGPGTRLTVL.

V usage is TRBV6-5 and J usage is TRBJ2-7, with 11 bases fitting TRBD1. The V segment lost 4 bases and the J segment 4 bases; nucleotides outside the gene matches: 6. The germline CDR1 and CDR2 sequences are MNHEY and SVGAGI. This CDR3 has 15 residues. The CDR3 coding sequence is TGTGCCAGCAGTTTAACCGGGACAGGGGGTTACGAGCAGTACTTC. Translating it yields CASSLTGTGGYEQYF.

The rearrangement links TRBV4-1 to TRBJ2-7, with 8 bases that match TRBD2. After removal of 2 bases from V and 3 bases from J, the junction contained 0 bases not matched to a gene. Germline CDR1 reads MGHRA; CDR2 reads YSYEKL. This CDR3 has 13 amino acids. CDR3 residues: CASSQRGGYEQYF. DNA for the CDR3: TGCGCCAGCAGCCAACGGGGGGGCTACGAGCAGTACTTC.

The chain carries TRBV30 and TRBJ1-5; possible D gene TRBD1, 5 bases. The V end lost 4 bases, the J end lost 7 bases, and 17 bases lay between the germline ends. The germline gives CDR1 GTSNPN, CDR2 SVGIG (reference sequence). This CDR3 has 14 amino acids. CDR3 residues: CAWNRGGGVQPQHF. The CDR3 DNA reads as TGTGCCTGGAATCGGGGGGGAGGTGTGCAGCCCCAGCATTTT.

This sequence joins TRBV5-1 and TRBJ2-7, with 7 bases that match TRBD1. Germline CDR1 and CDR2: SGHRS and YFSETQ. Trimming took 0 bases from V and 5 from J; bases not matched to a gene: 5. The CDR3 consists of 14 residues. Here the CDR3 DNA reads TGCGCCAGCAGCTTGGGACAGGGTAAGGACGAGCAGTACTTC. Protein product: CASSLGQGKDEQYF.

The chain has TRBV11-2 and TRBJ2-3; weak D call: TRBD1 (6 bases). V was shortened by 3 bases and J by 7 bases, with 17 bases between the two germline ends. Germline V lookup: CDR1 SGHAT, CDR2 FQNNGV. This CDR3 region has 15 residues. The CDR3 coding sequence is TGTGCCAGCAGCTTTAACAGGGCAAATCCGAATACGCAGTATTTT. Its translation is CASSFNRANPNTQYF.